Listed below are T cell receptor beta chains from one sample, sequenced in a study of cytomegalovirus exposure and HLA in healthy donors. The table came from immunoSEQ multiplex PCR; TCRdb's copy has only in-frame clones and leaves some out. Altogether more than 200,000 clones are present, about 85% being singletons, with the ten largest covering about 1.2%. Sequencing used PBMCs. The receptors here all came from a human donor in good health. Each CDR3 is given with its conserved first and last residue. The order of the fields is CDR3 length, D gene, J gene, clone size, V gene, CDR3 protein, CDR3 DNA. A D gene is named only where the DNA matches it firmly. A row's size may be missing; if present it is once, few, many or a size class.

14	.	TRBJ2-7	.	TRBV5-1	CASSSTGGDYEQYF	TGCGCCAGCAGCTCTACAGGGGGGGACTACGAGCAGTACTTC
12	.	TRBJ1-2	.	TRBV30	CAWSGGSYGYTF	TGTGCCTGGAGTGGTGGCAGCTATGGCTACACCTTC
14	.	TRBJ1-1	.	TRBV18	CASSAGTDLTEAFF	TGTGCCAGCTCTGCCGGGACTGACCTCACTGAAGCTTTCTTT
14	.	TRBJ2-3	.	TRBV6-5	CASRSSSNTDTQYF	TGTGCCAGCAGGTCTAGCAGTAACACAGATACGCAGTATTTT
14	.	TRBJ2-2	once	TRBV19	CASRFRQGSLELFF	TGTGCCAGTAGGTTTCGCCAGGGCTCCTTGGAGCTGTTTTTT
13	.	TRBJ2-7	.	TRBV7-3	CASSSTRSGNRYF	TGTGCCAGCAGCTCTACCAGATCGGGAAATAGGTACTTC
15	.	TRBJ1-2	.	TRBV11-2	CASSFHRRTNYGYTF	TGTGCCAGCAGCTTTCACAGACGGACTAACTATGGCTACACCTTC
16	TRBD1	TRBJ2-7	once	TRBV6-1	CASSEETGGDPYEQYF	TGTGCCAGCAGTGAAGAAACAGGGGGTGATCCGTACGAGCAGTACTTC
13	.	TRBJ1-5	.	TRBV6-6	CASSADRIGPQHF	TGTGCCAGCAGTGCCGACAGGATCGGGCCCCAGCATTTT
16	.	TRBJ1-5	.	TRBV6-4	CASSAQKTTSNQPQHF	TGTGCCAGCAGTGCCCAAAAGACAACTAGCAATCAGCCCCAGCATTTT
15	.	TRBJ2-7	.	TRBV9	CASSVGGGVSYEQYF	TGTGCCAGCAGCGTAGGGGGCGGAGTCTCCTACGAGCAGTACTTC
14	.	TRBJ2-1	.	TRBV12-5	CASVFGSSYNEQFF	TGTGCTAGCGTCTTCGGGAGCTCCTACAATGAGCAGTTCTTC
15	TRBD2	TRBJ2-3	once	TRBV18	CASSPELAGGDTQYF	TGTGCCAGCTCACCAGAACTAGCGGGCGGAGATACGCAGTATTTT
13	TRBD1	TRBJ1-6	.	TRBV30	CALTGGGGSPLHF	TGTGCCCTGACAGGGGGCGGTGGTTCACCCCTCCACTTT
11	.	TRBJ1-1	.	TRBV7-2	CASTRGSHPFF	TGTGCCAGCACCCGAGGCAGCCACCCTTTCTTT
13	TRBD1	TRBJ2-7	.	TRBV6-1	CASKNRGSYEQYF	TGTGCCAGCAAGAACAGGGGGTCCTACGAGCAGTACTTC
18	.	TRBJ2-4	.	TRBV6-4	CASSDSRGGELAKNIQYF	TGTGCCAGCAGTGACTCACGGGGAGGTGAACTAGCCAAAAACATTCAGTACTTC
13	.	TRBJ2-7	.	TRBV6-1	CASSRTTEYEQYF	TGTGCCAGCAGTAGAACGACAGAATACGAGCAGTACTTC
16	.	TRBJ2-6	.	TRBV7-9	CASSMDRGPGANVLTF	TGTGCCAGCAGCATGGACAGAGGCCCTGGGGCCAACGTCCTGACTTTC
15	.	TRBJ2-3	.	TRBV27	CASSNATLLGGTQYF	TGTGCCAGCAGTAACGCGACACTACTAGGTGGTACGCAGTATTTT
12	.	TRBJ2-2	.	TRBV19	CASTWTSGELFF	TGTGCCAGTACATGGACATCCGGGGAGCTGTTTTTT
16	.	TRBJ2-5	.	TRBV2	CASEGEAGWGQETQYF	TGTGCCTCCGAGGGGGAAGCGGGATGGGGGCAAGAGACCCAGTACTTC
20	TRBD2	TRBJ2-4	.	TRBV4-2	CASSQVMGLAGKLAKNIQYF	TGTGCCAGCAGCCAAGTGATGGGACTAGCGGGAAAGCTAGCCAAAAACATTCAGTACTTC
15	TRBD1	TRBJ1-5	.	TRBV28	CASSYRDRVDQPQHF	TGTGCCAGCAGTTACCGGGACAGGGTTGATCAGCCCCAGCATTTT
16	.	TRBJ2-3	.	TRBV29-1	CSVGAGESISTDTQYF	TGCAGCGTGGGGGCAGGGGAGTCCATCAGTACAGATACGCAGTATTTT